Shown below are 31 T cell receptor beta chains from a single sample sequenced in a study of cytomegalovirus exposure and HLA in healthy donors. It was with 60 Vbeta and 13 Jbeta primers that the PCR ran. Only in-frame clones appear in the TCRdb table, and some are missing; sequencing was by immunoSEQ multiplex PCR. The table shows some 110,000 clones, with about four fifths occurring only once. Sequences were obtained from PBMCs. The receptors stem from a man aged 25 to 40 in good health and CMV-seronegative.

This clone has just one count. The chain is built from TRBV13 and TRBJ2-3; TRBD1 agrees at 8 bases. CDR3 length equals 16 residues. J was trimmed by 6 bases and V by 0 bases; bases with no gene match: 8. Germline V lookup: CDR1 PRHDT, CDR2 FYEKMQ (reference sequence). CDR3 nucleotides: TGTGCCAGCAGCTTAGGCCTCCAGGGGGCAGAGGATACGCAGTATTTT. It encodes CASSLGLQGAEDTQYF.

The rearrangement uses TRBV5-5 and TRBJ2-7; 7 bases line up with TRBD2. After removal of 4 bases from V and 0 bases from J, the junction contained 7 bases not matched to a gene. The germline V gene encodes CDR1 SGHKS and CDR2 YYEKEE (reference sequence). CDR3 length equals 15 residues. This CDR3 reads CASSPDPSGSYEQYF. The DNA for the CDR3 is TGTGCCAGCAGCCCGGACCCTAGCGGCTCCTACGAGCAGTACTTC.

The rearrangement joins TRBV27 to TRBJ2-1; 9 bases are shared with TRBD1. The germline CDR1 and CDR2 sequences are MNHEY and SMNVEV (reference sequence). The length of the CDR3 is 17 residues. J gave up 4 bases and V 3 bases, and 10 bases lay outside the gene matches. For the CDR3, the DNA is TGTGCCAGCAGTTTGTTCTTACAGGGGGCGGTTTACAATGAGCAGTTCTTC. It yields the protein CASSLFLQGAVYNEQFF.

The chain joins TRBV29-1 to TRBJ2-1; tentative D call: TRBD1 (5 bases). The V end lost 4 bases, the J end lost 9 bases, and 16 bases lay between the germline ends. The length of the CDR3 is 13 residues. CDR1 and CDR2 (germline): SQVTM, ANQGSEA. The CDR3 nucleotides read TGCAGCGTTGTGCAGGGTGGTACTGGTGAGCAGTTCTTC. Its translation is CSVVQGGTGEQFF.

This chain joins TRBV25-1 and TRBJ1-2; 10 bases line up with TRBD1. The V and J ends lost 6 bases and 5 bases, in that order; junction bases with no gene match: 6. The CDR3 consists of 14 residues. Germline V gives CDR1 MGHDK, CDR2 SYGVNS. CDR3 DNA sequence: TGTGCCAGCAGCGCCGGGACAGGGGCTTATGGCTACACCTTC. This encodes CASSAGTGAYGYTF.

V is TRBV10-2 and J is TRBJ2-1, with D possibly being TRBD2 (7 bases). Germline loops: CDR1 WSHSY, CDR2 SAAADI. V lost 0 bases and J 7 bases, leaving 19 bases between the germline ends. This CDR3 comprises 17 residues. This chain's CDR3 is CASSESMRGGVFNEQFF. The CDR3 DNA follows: TGCGCCAGCAGTGAGTCCATGAGGGGGGGCGTTTTTAATGAGCAGTTCTTC.

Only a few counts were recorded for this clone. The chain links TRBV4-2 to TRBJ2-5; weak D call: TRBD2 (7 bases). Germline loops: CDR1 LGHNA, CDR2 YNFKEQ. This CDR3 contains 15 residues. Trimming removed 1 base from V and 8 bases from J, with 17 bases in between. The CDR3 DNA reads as TGTGCCAGCAGCCAAGTTGGGGGGGCCCTTGTAACCCAGTACTTC. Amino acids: CASSQVGGALVTQYF.

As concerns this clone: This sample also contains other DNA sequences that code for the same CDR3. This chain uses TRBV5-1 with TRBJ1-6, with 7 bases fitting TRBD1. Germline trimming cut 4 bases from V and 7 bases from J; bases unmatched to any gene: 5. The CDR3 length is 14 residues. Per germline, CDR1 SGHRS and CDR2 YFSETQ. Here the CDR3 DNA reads TGCGCCAGCAGCCAAGGACAGGACAATTCACCCCTCCACTTT. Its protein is CASSQGQDNSPLHF.

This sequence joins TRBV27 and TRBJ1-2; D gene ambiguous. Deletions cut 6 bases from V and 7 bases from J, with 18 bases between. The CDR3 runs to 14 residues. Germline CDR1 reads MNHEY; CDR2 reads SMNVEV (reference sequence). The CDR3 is CASRDNAGTSGYTF. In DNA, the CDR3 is TGTGCCAGCAGAGACAACGCTGGTACGAGTGGCTACACCTTC.

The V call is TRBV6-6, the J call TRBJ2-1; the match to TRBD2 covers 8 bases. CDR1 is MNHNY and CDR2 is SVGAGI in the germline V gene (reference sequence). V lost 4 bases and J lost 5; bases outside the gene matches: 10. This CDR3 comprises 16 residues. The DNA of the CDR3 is TGTGCCAGCAGTTCCCCCGGGACTAGTCCGAACAATGAGCAGTTCTTC. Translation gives CASSSPGTSPNNEQFF.

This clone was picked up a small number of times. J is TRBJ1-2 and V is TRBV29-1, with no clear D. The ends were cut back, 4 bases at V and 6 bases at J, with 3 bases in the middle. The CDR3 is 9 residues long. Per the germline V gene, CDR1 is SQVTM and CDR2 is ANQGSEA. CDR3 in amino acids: CSVADGYTF. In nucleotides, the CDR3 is TGCAGCGTTGCCGATGGCTACACCTTC. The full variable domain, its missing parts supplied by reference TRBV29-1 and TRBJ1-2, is SAVISQKPSRDICQRGTSLTIQCQVDSQVTMMFWYRQQPGQSLTLIATANQGSEATYESGFVIDKFPISRPNLTFSTLTVSNMSPEDSSIYLCSVADGYTFGSGTRLTVV.

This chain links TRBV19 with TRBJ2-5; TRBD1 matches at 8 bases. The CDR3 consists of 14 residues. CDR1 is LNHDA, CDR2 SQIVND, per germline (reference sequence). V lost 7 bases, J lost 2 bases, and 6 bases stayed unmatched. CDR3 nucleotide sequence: TGTGCCAGTACCAGGACAGGGAGGCAAGAGACCCAGTACTTC. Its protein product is CASTRTGRQETQYF.

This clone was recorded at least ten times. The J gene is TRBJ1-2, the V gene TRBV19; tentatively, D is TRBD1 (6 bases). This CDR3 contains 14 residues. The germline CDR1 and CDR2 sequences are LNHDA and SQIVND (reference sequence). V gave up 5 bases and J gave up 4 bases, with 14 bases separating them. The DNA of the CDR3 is TGTGCCAGTAGTCCCCAACAGGGAAGCTATGGCTACACCTTC. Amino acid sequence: CASSPQQGSYGYTF.

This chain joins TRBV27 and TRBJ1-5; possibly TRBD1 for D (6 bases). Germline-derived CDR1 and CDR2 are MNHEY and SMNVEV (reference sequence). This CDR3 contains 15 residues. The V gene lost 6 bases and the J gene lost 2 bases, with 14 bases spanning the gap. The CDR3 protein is CASRVQGLGNQPQHF. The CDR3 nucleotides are TGTGCCAGCAGGGTGCAGGGGCTTGGCAATCAGCCCCAGCATTTT.

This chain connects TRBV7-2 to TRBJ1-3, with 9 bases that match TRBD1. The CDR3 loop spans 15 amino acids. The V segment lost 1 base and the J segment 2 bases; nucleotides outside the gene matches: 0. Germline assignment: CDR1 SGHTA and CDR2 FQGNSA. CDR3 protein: CASSLGQGAGNTIYF. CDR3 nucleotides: TGTGCCAGCAGCTTAGGACAGGGGGCTGGAAACACCATATATTTT.

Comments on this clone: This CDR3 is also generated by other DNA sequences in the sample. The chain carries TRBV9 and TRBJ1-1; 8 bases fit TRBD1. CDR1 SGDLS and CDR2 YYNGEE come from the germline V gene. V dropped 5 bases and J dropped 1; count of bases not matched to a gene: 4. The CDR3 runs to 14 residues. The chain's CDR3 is CASSLQGGNTEAFF. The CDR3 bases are TGTGCCAGCAGTTTACAGGGGGGGAACACTGAAGCTTTCTTT.

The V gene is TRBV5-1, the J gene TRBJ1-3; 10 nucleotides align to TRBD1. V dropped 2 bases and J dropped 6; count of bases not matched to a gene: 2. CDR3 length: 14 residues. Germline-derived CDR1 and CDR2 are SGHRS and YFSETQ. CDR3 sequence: CASSFGTGENTIYF. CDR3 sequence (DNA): TGCGCCAGCAGCTTTGGGACAGGGGAAAACACCATATATTTT. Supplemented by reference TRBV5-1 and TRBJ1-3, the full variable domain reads KAGVTQTPRYLIKTRGQQVTLSCSPISGHRSVSWYQQTPGQGLQFLFEYFSETQRNKGNFPGRFSGRQFSNSRSEMNVSTLELGDSALYLCASSFGTGENTIYFGEGSWLTVV.

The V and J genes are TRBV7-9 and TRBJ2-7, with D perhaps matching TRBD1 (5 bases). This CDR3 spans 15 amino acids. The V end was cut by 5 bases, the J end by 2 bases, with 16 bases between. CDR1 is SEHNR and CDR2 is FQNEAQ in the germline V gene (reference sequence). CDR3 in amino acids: CASSRAGHPAYEQYF. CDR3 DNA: TGTGCCAGCAGCCGGGCCGGACACCCGGCCTACGAGCAGTACTTC.

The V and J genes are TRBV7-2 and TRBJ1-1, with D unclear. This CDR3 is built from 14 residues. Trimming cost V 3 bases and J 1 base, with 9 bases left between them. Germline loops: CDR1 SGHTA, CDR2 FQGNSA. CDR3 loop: CASSFGQANTEAFF. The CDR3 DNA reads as TGTGCCAGCAGCTTCGGCCAGGCGAACACTGAAGCTTTCTTT.

The CDR3 region has the DNA TGCGCCAGCAGACCTACAGGGATGTCGGGCACTGAAGCTTTCTTT. Amino acid sequence: CASRPTGMSGTEAFF. The rearrangement uses TRBV5-1 and TRBJ1-1, with TRBD1 as a possible D gene (6 bases). The V end was cut by 5 bases, the J end by 4 bases, with 18 bases between. Looked up from germline, CDR1 is SGHRS and CDR2 is YFSETQ. The CDR3 runs to 15 residues. Complete variable domain (other parts from reference TRBV5-1 and TRBJ1-1): KAGVTQTPRYLIKTRGQQVTLSCSPISGHRSVSWYQQTPGQGLQFLFEYFSETQRNKGNFPGRFSGRQFSNSRSEMNVSTLELGDSALYLCASRPTGMSGTEAFFGQGTRLTVV.

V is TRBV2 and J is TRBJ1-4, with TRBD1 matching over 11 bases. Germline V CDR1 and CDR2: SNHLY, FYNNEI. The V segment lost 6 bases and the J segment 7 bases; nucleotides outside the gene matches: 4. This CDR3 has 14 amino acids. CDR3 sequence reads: CASRGQGVSEKLFF. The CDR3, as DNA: TGTGCCAGCAGGGGACAGGGGGTTAGTGAAAAACTGTTTTTT.

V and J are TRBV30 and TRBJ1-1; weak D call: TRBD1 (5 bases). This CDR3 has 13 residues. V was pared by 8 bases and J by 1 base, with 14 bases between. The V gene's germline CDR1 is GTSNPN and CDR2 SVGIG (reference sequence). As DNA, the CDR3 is TGTGCCGGGGGAGGGCGGGCGAACACTGAAGCTTTCTTT. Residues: CAGGGRANTEAFF.

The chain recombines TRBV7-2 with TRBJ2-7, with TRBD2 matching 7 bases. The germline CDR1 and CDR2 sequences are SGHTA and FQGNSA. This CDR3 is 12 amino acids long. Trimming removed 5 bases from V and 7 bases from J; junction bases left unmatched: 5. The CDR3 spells CASSPPLAEQYF. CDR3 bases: TGTGCCAGCAGCCCACCACTAGCGGAGCAGTACTTC. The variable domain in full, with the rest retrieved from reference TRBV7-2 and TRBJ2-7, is GAGVSQSPSNKVTEKGKDVELRCDPISGHTALYWYRQSLGQGLEFLIYFQGNSAPDKSGLPSDRFSAERTGGSVSTLTIQRTQQEDSAVYLCASSPPLAEQYFGPGTRLTVT.

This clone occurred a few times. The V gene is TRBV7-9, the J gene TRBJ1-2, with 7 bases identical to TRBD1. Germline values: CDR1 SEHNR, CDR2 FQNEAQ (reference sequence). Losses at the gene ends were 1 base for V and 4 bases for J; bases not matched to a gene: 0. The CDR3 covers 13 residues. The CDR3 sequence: CASSLEGAYGYTF. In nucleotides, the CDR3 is TGTGCCAGCAGCTTAGAGGGGGCCTATGGCTACACCTTC.

CDR3: CASTPPQWNTEAFF. Written as DNA, the CDR3 is TGTGCCAGCACTCCACCCCAGTGGAACACTGAAGCTTTCTTT. The chain uses TRBV6-6 and TRBJ1-1; no clear D. Germline CDR1 reads MNHNY; CDR2 reads SVGAGI (reference sequence). V shed 7 bases and J shed 1 base, with 13 bases lying between them. The CDR3 loop spans 14 amino acids.

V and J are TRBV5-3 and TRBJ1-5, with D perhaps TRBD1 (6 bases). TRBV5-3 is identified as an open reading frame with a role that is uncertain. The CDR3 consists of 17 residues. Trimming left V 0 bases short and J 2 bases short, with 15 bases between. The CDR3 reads CARSLGKTGLGNQPQHF. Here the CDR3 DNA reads TGTGCCAGAAGCTTGGGCAAAACAGGGTTGGGCAATCAGCCCCAGCATTTT.

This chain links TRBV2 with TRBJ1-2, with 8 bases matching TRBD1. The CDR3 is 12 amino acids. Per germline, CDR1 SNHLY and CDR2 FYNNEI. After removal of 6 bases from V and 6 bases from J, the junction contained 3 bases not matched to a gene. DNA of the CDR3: TGTGCCAGCAGGGCGACAGGGGATGGCTACACCTTC. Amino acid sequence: CASRATGDGYTF.

The CDR3 region is CASSESRQGVSSGANVLTF. As DNA, the CDR3 is TGCGCCAGCAGTGAGTCCAGACAGGGGGTGAGCTCTGGGGCCAACGTCCTGACTTTC. V is TRBV10-1 and J is TRBJ2-6; TRBD1 agrees at 9 bases. Unmatched junction bases numbered 6, after V lost 0 bases and J lost 0 bases. The CDR3 is 19 amino acids. The germline V gene encodes CDR1 WNHNN and CDR2 SYGVQD (reference sequence).

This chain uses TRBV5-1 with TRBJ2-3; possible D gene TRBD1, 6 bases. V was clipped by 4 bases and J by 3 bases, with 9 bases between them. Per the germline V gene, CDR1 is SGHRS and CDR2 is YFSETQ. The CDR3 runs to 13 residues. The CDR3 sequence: CASSPGDTDTQYF. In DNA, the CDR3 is TGCGCCAGCAGCCCAGGGGATACAGATACGCAGTATTTT.

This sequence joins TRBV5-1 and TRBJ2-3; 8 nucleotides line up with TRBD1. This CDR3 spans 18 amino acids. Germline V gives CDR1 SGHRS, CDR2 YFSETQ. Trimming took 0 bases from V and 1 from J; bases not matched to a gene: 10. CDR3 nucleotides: TGCGCCAGCAGCTTGGCACCGATTAGGACAGGGCGCACAGATACGCAGTATTTT. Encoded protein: CASSLAPIRTGRTDTQYF.

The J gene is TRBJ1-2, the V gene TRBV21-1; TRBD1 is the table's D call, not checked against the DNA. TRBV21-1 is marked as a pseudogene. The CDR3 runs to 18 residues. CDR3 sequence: CASGIKQGFHPALDGYTF. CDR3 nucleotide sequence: TGTGCCAGCGGAATTAAGCAGGGTTTTCACCCGGCGTTAGATGGCTACACCTTC.